Detailed here is one T cell receptor beta chain. J lost 8 bases, V lost 3 bases, and 14 bases had no gene match. The germline V gene encodes CDR1 SGHRS and CDR2 YFSETQ. The CDR3 has 16 amino acids. The data are from a study of T cell changes during pregnancy in multiple sclerosis. Repertoires were generated with immunoSEQ multiplex PCR, while TCRdb's copy carries only in-frame clones and drops some. The sample gives approximately 85,000 clones, about 94% of which show up once; over 2% is in the top ten. The specimen comprised peripheral blood, sampled in the third trimester of pregnancy. This chain connects TRBV5-1 to TRBJ1-3; the match to TRBD1 covers 7 bases. The TCR originated in a female donor with multiple sclerosis, enrolled in a pregnancy study. Here the CDR3 DNA reads TGCGCCAGCAGCTCAGGACAGGCCCCTCGCTGGGACACCATATATTTT. Amino acid sequence: CASSSGQAPRWDTIYF.